This T cell receptor (beta chain) was recovered during a study of T cell responses to AZD1222 COVID-19 vaccine listed by TCRdb under 2021. General notes on the study: AZD1222 recipients with second doses at about 4 weeks or about 12 weeks were pooled, because spike-specific TCR depth and breadth did not differ between schedules. A total of 230 to 250 trial participants underwent TCR sequencing, of whom 207 received two doses of AZD1222 and some 25 received two doses of the MenACWY control vaccine. Enrollment into the trials was organized by age into subgroups of 18-55, 56-69 and 70-plus years, and those subgroups contained roughly 150, 30 and 60 TCR-sequenced participants, respectively.

The sample's time point label, in plain terms: baseline before first vaccination. Samples from vaccinated people were obtained from the UK trials COV001 and COV002, which included a single-blind randomized controlled phase 2/3 trial of AZD1222 (ChAdOx1 nCoV-19) in healthy adults. For TCRbeta chain sequencing, PBMC samples were collected from trial participants at day 0 and at day 28 after the second dose. V sheds 5 bases and J sheds 0 bases, leaving 8 bases between their ends. Per the germline V gene (reference sequence), MNHEY is the CDR1 and SMNVEV is the CDR2. The CDR3 covers 14 residues, taking in both the cysteine and the phenylalanine. The retained sequence is limited to the CDR3, 42 bases, with the frame set at the first base. The CDR3 regions of human TCRbeta chains were subjected to immunosequencing. In the source study's methods: Repertoire TCRs were matched against a reference library of SARS-CoV-2-specific TCRs generated with the MIRA antigen-specificity platform. Breadth meant the fraction of unique TCRs that were SARS-CoV-2-associated, whereas depth meant the fraction of total T cells that were SARS-CoV-2-associated. Using the MIRA data, every spike-specific TCR was mapped to the spike region that the TCR reacted to and assigned to either a CD4 or a CD8 class. Log10-transformed breadth and depth values were compared by one-way ANOVA with Sidak's multiple comparisons tests. The table comes from immuneACCESS by way of TCRdb, which keeps in-frame sequences with V and J called. Part of the clones is missing from these tables; in studies checked, under half for an unresolved V gene and the rest for unknown reasons. V, J and clone size are those of that table, while D and trimming were read from the DNA. The sample data list around 100,000 clones, and around nine tenths of these were observed just once. The ten largest clones represent roughly 19% of the sample.

Broader findings and caveats from the paper: Most participants were white British and females outnumbered males, and the authors suggested that clonal diversity may have been underestimated. Reportedly, almost half of the unique spike-specific TCRs recognized epitopes lying outside the regions that are mutated in the B.1.351 and B.1.1.7 variants. Only six AZD1222 recipients were SARS-CoV-2 seropositive at baseline, limiting conclusions about previously exposed vaccinees. After two AZD1222 doses, spike-specific TCR breadth and depth were significantly higher than at day 0 and than in MenACWY recipients. Vaccine-associated CD4 TCRs spanned the whole spike protein, with dominant responses in regions 160-218 and 743-854. In the small 56-69-year group, the increase in depth fell short of significance, most likely because of low power. Because no day 14 peak-response samples were available, the repertoires could be characterized only after the peak T cell response.

As concerns this clone: The antigen this receptor binds is unknown. No much larger clonotype is one base removed from it; base qualities were not supplied.

Sequenced here: peripheral blood, sampled on day 0 of AZD1222 vaccination. The V gene is TRBV27 and the J gene is TRBJ1-5, with the D segment identity uncertain. The TCR sequence derives from an adult in good health. The nucleotide sequence is given as TGTGCCAGCAGTCGGATTTATAGCAATCAGCCCCAGCATTTT. This yields the protein CASSRIYSNQPQHF.